The 19 T cell receptor beta chains below were found in one sample sequenced in a study of blood T cell repertoires in COVID-19. Measured with immunoSEQ multiplex PCR; TCRdb has only the in-frame clones, and not every one. This table has approximately 130,000 clones, around four fifths appearing once. The sample consisted of peripheral blood. The receptors here all came from a human donor in a cohort sampled during active COVID-19.

V usage is TRBV4-2 and J usage is TRBJ2-7, with D maybe TRBD1 (6 bases). Trimming cost V 4 bases and J 0 bases, with 13 bases left between them. Germline V gene sequence: CDR1 LGHNA, CDR2 YNFKEQ. The CDR3 sequence is 15 residues long. The DNA of the CDR3 is TGTGCCAGCAGCCTCGGGCAGGGGATCTCCTACGAGCAGTACTTC. Amino acids: CASSLGQGISYEQYF.

This clone was seen just once. This chain uses TRBV19 with TRBJ1-1; tentatively, D is TRBD1 (5 bases). The CDR3 runs to 12 residues. Germline V CDR1 and CDR2: LNHDA, SQIVND (reference sequence). V lost 7 bases and J lost 1, with 7 bases in between. CDR3 protein: CASMTANTEAFF. CDR3 nucleotides: TGTGCCAGTATGACAGCGAACACTGAAGCTTTCTTT.

CDR3 residues: CASSGFRGIYGYTF. In DNA form, the CDR3 reads TGTGCCAGCAGCGGATTCAGGGGAATCTATGGCTACACCTTC. The chain recombines TRBV11-2 with TRBJ1-2, with a tentative D call TRBD1 (6 bases). Germline loops: CDR1 SGHAT, CDR2 FQNNGV. V shed 5 bases and J shed 4 bases, with 14 bases lying between them. The CDR3 extends over 14 amino acids.

This clone was recorded once. The chain is built from TRBV6-5 and TRBJ2-3, with TRBD2 identical over 7 bases. The CDR3 covers 15 residues. In germline, CDR1 is MNHEY, CDR2 SVGAGI. V gave up 6 bases and J gave up 2 bases; unmatched junction bases: 8. This chain's CDR3 is CASSPTGRPTDTQYF. CDR3 nucleotide sequence: TGTGCCAGCAGCCCCACCGGGAGGCCCACAGATACGCAGTATTTT.

This chain joins TRBV9 and TRBJ2-1; the match to TRBD2 covers 11 bases. Losses at the gene ends were 0 bases for V and 5 bases for J; bases not matched to a gene: 7. The CDR3 runs to 17 residues. CDR1 and CDR2 (germline): SGDLS, YYNGEE. The CDR3 DNA sequence: TGTGCCAGCAGCGTAGGGCTAGCGGGGGGCGCGGACAATGAGCAGTTCTTC. The encoded protein is CASSVGLAGGADNEQFF.

For this clone: The limits of the CDR3 on the DNA are not certain, so only TCRdb's listed CDR3 is given. V and J are TRBV6-6 and TRBJ2-7; the D call TRBD2 from the table was never checked on the DNA. The CDR3 sequence runs 12 residues, both termini included. Germline V gene sequence: CDR1 MNHNY, CDR2 SVGAGI (reference sequence). The CDR3: CASSSVAGGTFF.

This chain joins TRBV27 and TRBJ2-4, with 8 bases lining up with TRBD1. The CDR3 totals 14 residues. V gave up 8 bases and J gave up 3 bases; unmatched junction bases: 6. The germline V gene has CDR1 MNHEY and CDR2 SMNVEV (reference sequence). CDR3: CASRQTGVKNIQYF. In DNA, the CDR3 is TGTGCCAGCCGACAGACAGGGGTCAAAAACATTCAGTACTTC.

J is TRBJ2-5 and V is TRBV5-1, with a possible D match to TRBD2 (5 bases). CDR1 SGHRS and CDR2 YFSETQ come from the germline V gene. Trimming took off 2 bases at V and 4 bases at J, with 15 bases between the two ends. This CDR3 has 15 residues. This CDR3 is CASSLIPGSGETQYF. CDR3 DNA sequence: TGCGCCAGCAGCTTAATCCCGGGATCAGGAGAGACCCAGTACTTC.

This clone was observed a single time. The V gene is TRBV11-3, the J gene TRBJ2-5; TRBD1 is a possible D gene (6 bases). CDR1 is SGHNT, CDR2 YENEEA, per germline. The CDR3 is 13 residues long. V lost 3 bases, J lost 4 bases, and 9 bases lay in between. CDR3 protein: CASSLRGGETQYF. The CDR3, as DNA: TGTGCCAGCAGCTTGAGAGGGGGAGAGACCCAGTACTTC. The full variable domain, its missing parts supplied by reference TRBV11-3 and TRBJ2-5, is EAGVVQSPRYKIIEKKQPVAFWCNPISGHNTLYWYLQNLGQGPELLIRYENEEAVDDSQLPKDRFSAERLKGVDSTLKIQPAELGDSAVYLCASSLRGGETQYFGPGTRLLVL.

This clone was counted only a few times. The CDR3 DNA reads TGTGCCAGCAGCTTGGGGGACAGCTACGAGCAGTACTTC. This codes for CASSLGDSYEQYF. The V call is TRBV7-2, the J call TRBJ2-7; TRBD1 matches at 7 bases. Trimming removed 3 bases from V and 3 bases from J; junction bases left unmatched: 2. Per germline, CDR1 SGHTA and CDR2 FQGNSA. The CDR3 has 13 amino acids.

The chain joins TRBV30 to TRBJ2-2, with D possibly TRBD2 on 5 matching bases. The CDR3 runs to 15 residues. Germline V gene data show CDR1 as GTSNPN and CDR2 as SVGIG (reference sequence). Trimming removed 0 bases from V and 3 bases from J, with 11 bases in between. CDR3 nucleotides: TGTGCCTGGAGTGTAAAAGCTAGCTACACCGGGGAGCTGTTTTTT. It translates to CAWSVKASYTGELFF.

This chain connects TRBV29-1 to TRBJ1-1; TRBD1 agrees at 8 bases. CDR1 is SQVTM, CDR2 ANQGSEA, per germline. After removal of 6 bases from V and 8 bases from J, the junction contained 5 bases not matched to a gene. The CDR3 contains 11 residues. Written as DNA, the CDR3 is TGCAGCGTACCTACAGGGGGAGAAGCTTTCTTT. Translating it yields CSVPTGGEAFF.

Comments on this clone: The junction departs from the called germline gene at one end, perhaps through a read error. This rearrangement joins TRBV3-1 (or the pseudogene TRBV3-2) to TRBJ2-7; D is uncertain. The CDR3 spans 12 residues. Per germline, CDR1 LGHDT and CDR2 YNNKEL (reference sequence). The CDR3 protein is CASSHPLTPPDF. The CDR3 region has the DNA TGTGCCAGCAGCCACCCCCTGACTCCGCCCGACTTC.

This chain uses TRBV27 with TRBJ1-4, with 10 bases lining up with TRBD1. The CDR3 totals 18 residues. J was trimmed by 4 bases and V by 7 bases; bases with no gene match: 15. The germline V gene has CDR1 MNHEY and CDR2 SMNVEV (reference sequence). CDR3 sequence reads: CASKSGTGVLGINEKLFF. CDR3 bases: TGTGCCAGCAAGTCCGGGACAGGGGTTCTCGGGATTAATGAAAAACTGTTTTTT.

This chain uses TRBV4-3 with TRBJ1-1, with D possibly matching TRBD1 (5 bases). Germline lookup yields CDR1 LGHNA and CDR2 YSLEER. The CDR3 spans 14 residues. V was cut by 2 bases and J by 4 bases, with 11 bases left in between. For the CDR3, the DNA is TGCGCCAGCAGCCAATTGGGGGGGAGCACTGAAGCTTTCTTT. Translating gives CASSQLGGSTEAFF.

The chain joins TRBV7-9 to TRBJ2-1, with 10 bases identical to TRBD2. CDR3 length: 17 amino acids. After removal of 5 bases from V and 4 bases from J, the junction contained 11 bases not matched to a gene. Germline V gives CDR1 SEHNR, CDR2 FQNEAQ (reference sequence). CDR3 loop: CASSLIWTSGSYNEQFF. CDR3 coding DNA: TGTGCCAGCAGCCTGATATGGACTAGCGGATCTTACAATGAGCAGTTCTTC.

This sequence joins TRBV6-5 and TRBJ1-1; 9 bases are shared with TRBD1. With 2 bases clipped from V and 1 base from J, the junction kept 2 bases outside the gene matches. The CDR3 totals 15 residues. CDR1 is MNHEY, CDR2 SVGAGI, per germline. CDR3 nucleotide sequence: TGTGCCAGCAGTTACCTGGGACAGGGGAACACTGAAGCTTTCTTT. Protein sequence: CASSYLGQGNTEAFF.

The V call is TRBV19, the J call TRBJ1-5, with 7 bases aligning to TRBD1. J was trimmed by 1 base and V by 3 bases; bases with no gene match: 0. CDR3 length: 14 amino acids. Germline assignment: CDR1 LNHDA and CDR2 SQIVND (reference sequence). CDR3 loop: CASSIRGSNQPQHF. Here the CDR3 DNA reads TGTGCCAGTAGTATCAGGGGGAGCAATCAGCCCCAGCATTTT.

The chain is built from TRBV6-6 and TRBJ2-3; unclear D gene. V lost 2 bases and J 1 base, leaving 10 bases between the germline ends. CDR3 length equals 15 residues. Germline V gives CDR1 MNHNY, CDR2 SVGAGI (reference sequence). For the CDR3, the DNA is TGTGCCAGCAGTTACATCTCCGCAGGCACAGATACGCAGTATTTT. Translation: CASSYISAGTDTQYF.